This TCR beta chain was recorded in a study of PD-L1 blockade in urothelial cancer. Turning to the study itself: Patients with male sex and bladder-origin urothelial cancer accounted for about nine tenths of the roughly 29 enrolled. Blood analysis occurred 3 weeks (second dose) and 6 weeks after treatment start. Blood samples contained a median 141,255 T cells. Patients arrived having already received 0 to 3 prior chemotherapy regimens.

CDR1 is SGHTA, CDR2 FQGNSA, per germline. Trimming cost V 6 bases and J 7 bases, with 15 bases left between them. This CDR3 is 14 amino acids long. The assay was immunoSEQ multiplex PCR, and TCRdb's table has in-frame clones only and misses some. The sample lists 35,000 to 50,000 clones, more than 75% occurring once. V gene TRBV7-2 combines with J gene TRBJ2-2, with no clear D. The specimen was PBMCs, collected around atezolizumab (anti-PD-L1) treatment. The TCR was taken from a woman aged 55-69 years with urothelial cancer. CDR3 region: CASRRSGSDGELFF. The CDR3 nucleotides are TGTGCCAGCAGGCGCTCAGGATCGGACGGGGAGCTGTTTTTT.